This T cell receptor (beta chain) was found in a study of T cell responses to AZD1222 COVID-19 vaccine. Overall study context: Both about-4-week and about-12-week second-dose recipients were combined.

Points from the study as a whole: Without day 14 samples, only post-peak T cell repertoires were studied. Reportedly, close to half of spike-specific TCRs are directed against unmutated variant regions. The span of vaccine-associated CD4 TCRs extended across spike, with dominance at 160-218 and 743-854.

CDR1 is LGHDT and CDR2 is YNNKEL in the germline V gene (reference sequence). The CDR3 is made up of 14 amino acids. The V end was cut by 4 bases, the J end by 5 bases, with 14 bases between. As for this clone: The antigen is not known.

Measured with immunoSEQ multiplex PCR; TCRdb has only the in-frame clones, and not every one. The sample includes more than 110,000 clones, 90% of them seen just once. The V and J genes are TRBV3-1 (or the pseudogene TRBV3-2) and TRBJ1-1; D gene ambiguous. This sample comprised peripheral blood, obtained on day 0 of AZD1222 vaccination. This clonotype was sampled from an adult in good health. CDR3 DNA: TGTGCCAGCAGCCTGGCGACCCGTCAAACTGAAGCTTTCTTT. Translation: CASSLATRQTEAFF.